Listed below are T cell receptor beta chains from one sample, sequenced in a study of blood T cell repertoires in COVID-19. Measured with immunoSEQ multiplex PCR; TCRdb has only the in-frame clones, and not every one. Among about 360,000 clones listed, about 88% were seen once. Input material: peripheral blood. The source of these receptors is a human donor in a cohort sampled during active COVID-19. Both conserved end residues are part of each CDR3. The order of the fields is clone size, V gene, D gene, J gene, CDR3 protein, CDR3 DNA. D genes are given only for firm matches. Clone size, where shown, is once, few, many, or a class for clones that have expanded.

abundance: -; v_gene: TRBV28; d_gene: -; j_gene: TRBJ1-5; CDR3aa: CASGKTRRLAQPQHF; CDR3nt: TGTGCCAGCGGGAAGACCCGGAGGCTGGCTCAGCCCCAGCATTTT
abundance: -; v_gene: TRBV4-1; d_gene: -; j_gene: TRBJ1-6; CDR3aa: CASSQDRVLHF; CDR3nt: TGCGCCAGCAGCCAAGACAGGGTCCTCCACTTT
abundance: few; v_gene: TRBV5-6; d_gene: -; j_gene: TRBJ1-2; CDR3aa: CASSRLAPINYGYTF; CDR3nt: TGTGCCAGCAGCCGTCTTGCACCTATTAACTATGGCTACACCTTC
abundance: -; v_gene: TRBV18; d_gene: TRBD2; j_gene: TRBJ2-1; CDR3aa: CASSPPSLAVHNEQFF; CDR3nt: TGTGCCAGCTCCCCTCCTAGTCTAGCGGTCCACAATGAGCAGTTCTTC
abundance: -; v_gene: TRBV2; d_gene: -; j_gene: TRBJ2-1; CDR3aa: CASTSYTPRENEQFF; CDR3nt: TGTGCCAGCACAAGCTATACTCCCCGGGAGAATGAGCAGTTCTTC
abundance: -; v_gene: TRBV2; d_gene: TRBD2; j_gene: TRBJ2-1; CDR3aa: CASSEAPTSGSYNEQFF; CDR3nt: TGTGCCAGCAGTGAAGCTCCAACTAGCGGTTCCTACAATGAGCAGTTCTTC
abundance: once; v_gene: TRBV27; d_gene: -; j_gene: TRBJ1-5; CDR3aa: CASSLPPRQAANQPQHF; CDR3nt: TGTGCCAGCAGTTTACCCCCTCGGCAGGCCGCCAATCAGCCCCAGCATTTT
abundance: -; v_gene: TRBV6-2/TRBV6-3; d_gene: -; j_gene: TRBJ2-7; CDR3aa: CASSYWAGAGREQYF; CDR3nt: TGTGCCAGCAGTTACTGGGCGGGGGCCGGGCGCGAGCAGTACTTC
abundance: few; v_gene: TRBV11-3; d_gene: -; j_gene: TRBJ2-1; CDR3aa: CASSLVAGHNEQFF; CDR3nt: TGTGCCAGCAGCTTAGTCGCGGGGCACAATGAGCAGTTCTTC
abundance: -; v_gene: TRBV10-3; d_gene: TRBD2; j_gene: TRBJ2-5; CDR3aa: CAISAGGRLSAQETQYF; CDR3nt: TGTGCCATCAGTGCGGGGGGGCGGCTTTCGGCCCAAGAGACCCAGTACTTC
abundance: -; v_gene: TRBV6-5; d_gene: -; j_gene: TRBJ1-1; CDR3aa: CASTGTTNTEAFF; CDR3nt: TGTGCCAGCACCGGGACAACGAACACTGAAGCTTTCTTT
abundance: -; v_gene: TRBV28; d_gene: -; j_gene: TRBJ1-5; CDR3aa: CASRSGTQYQPQHF; CDR3nt: TGTGCCAGCAGAAGCGGGACTCAGTATCAGCCCCAGCATTTT
abundance: -; v_gene: TRBV5-1; d_gene: TRBD2; j_gene: TRBJ2-2; CDR3aa: CASSLGGGNTGELFF; CDR3nt: TGCGCCAGCAGCTTGGGCGGGGGGAACACCGGGGAGCTGTTTTTT
abundance: once; v_gene: TRBV7-3; d_gene: -; j_gene: TRBJ2-3; CDR3aa: CASSPRGGGINTQYF; CDR3nt: TGTGCCAGCAGCCCGAGAGGGGGGGGCATAAATACGCAGTATTTT
abundance: -; v_gene: TRBV30; d_gene: -; j_gene: TRBJ1-2; CDR3aa: CACYRGSYTF; CDR3nt: TGTGCCTGTTACCGGGGTAGCTACACCTTC
abundance: once; v_gene: TRBV29-1; d_gene: -; j_gene: TRBJ2-4; CDR3aa: CSVGGLAKNIQYF; CDR3nt: TGCAGCGTTGGGGGACTAGCCAAAAACATTCAGTACTTC
abundance: -; v_gene: TRBV15; d_gene: -; j_gene: TRBJ2-3; CDR3aa: CATSRENRIGDTQYF; CDR3nt: TGTGCCACCAGCAGAGAAAACAGGATCGGAGATACGCAGTATTTT
abundance: -; v_gene: TRBV12-1; d_gene: -; j_gene: TRBJ1-2; CDR3aa: CASSFDNLSLNYGYTF; CDR3nt: TGTGCCAGCAGCTTTGATAACCTAAGCTTAAACTATGGCTACACCTTC
abundance: -; v_gene: TRBV19; d_gene: -; j_gene: TRBJ2-3; CDR3aa: CASSSPGQLTDTQYF; CDR3nt: TGTGCCAGTAGTAGCCCCGGACAGCTCACAGATACGCAGTATTTT
abundance: few; v_gene: TRBV19; d_gene: -; j_gene: TRBJ2-1; CDR3aa: CASTPREGSIYNEQFF; CDR3nt: TGTGCCAGTACCCCGAGAGAGGGTAGCATATACAATGAGCAGTTCTTC
abundance: -; v_gene: TRBV5-4; d_gene: -; j_gene: TRBJ2-7; CDR3aa: CASSFPGFLDEQYF; CDR3nt: TGTGCCAGCAGCTTCCCGGGTTTCCTCGACGAGCAGTACTTC
abundance: -; v_gene: TRBV28; d_gene: TRBD1; j_gene: TRBJ1-2; CDR3aa: CASRPTGSHYGYTF; CDR3nt: TGTGCCAGCAGACCGACAGGGTCCCACTATGGCTACACCTTC
abundance: -; v_gene: TRBV29-1; d_gene: TRBD2; j_gene: TRBJ2-5; CDR3aa: CSARLAARETQYF; CDR3nt: TGCAGCGCTAGACTAGCGGCTCGGGAGACCCAGTACTTC
abundance: -; v_gene: TRBV5-1; d_gene: TRBD1; j_gene: TRBJ2-7; CDR3aa: CASSFDRGRGVQYF; CDR3nt: TGCGCCAGCAGCTTCGACAGGGGGCGTGGGGTACAGTACTTC
abundance: -; v_gene: TRBV6-5; d_gene: -; j_gene: TRBJ1-1; CDR3aa: CASSRGVNTEAFF; CDR3nt: TGTGCCAGCAGCCGCGGAGTGAACACTGAAGCTTTCTTT
abundance: -; v_gene: TRBV6-5; d_gene: TRBD2; j_gene: TRBJ2-1; CDR3aa: CASSFTSGVNEQFF; CDR3nt: TGTGCCAGCAGTTTTACTAGCGGGGTAAATGAGCAGTTCTTC
abundance: -; v_gene: TRBV27; d_gene: TRBD2; j_gene: TRBJ2-1; CDR3aa: CASSPRTSGGADAPYNEQFF; CDR3nt: TGTGCCAGCAGTCCCCGGACTAGCGGGGGCGCCGACGCTCCTTACAATGAGCAGTTCTTC
abundance: -; v_gene: TRBV18; d_gene: TRBD1; j_gene: TRBJ2-1; CDR3aa: CASSLTGTGGNEQFF; CDR3nt: TGTGCCAGCTCACTAACCGGGACAGGGGGCAATGAGCAGTTCTTC
abundance: -; v_gene: TRBV19; d_gene: TRBD1; j_gene: TRBJ1-6; CDR3aa: CASSPTGGFSYNSPLHF; CDR3nt: TGTGCCAGTAGCCCGACAGGGGGCTTCTCCTATAATTCACCCCTCCACTTT
abundance: once; v_gene: TRBV29-1; d_gene: -; j_gene: TRBJ2-2; CDR3aa: CSVALGGELFF; CDR3nt: TGCAGCGTTGCCCTAGGCGGGGAGCTGTTTTTT
abundance: once; v_gene: TRBV28; d_gene: TRBD2; j_gene: TRBJ2-7; CDR3aa: CASSFSTSGTPYEQYF; CDR3nt: TGTGCCAGCAGTTTCTCGACTAGCGGGACGCCCTACGAGCAGTACTTC
abundance: -; v_gene: TRBV9; d_gene: TRBD2; j_gene: TRBJ2-1; CDR3aa: CASSVGLATDEQFF; CDR3nt: TGTGCCAGCAGCGTGGGACTAGCGACCGATGAGCAGTTCTTC
abundance: -; v_gene: TRBV5-1; d_gene: TRBD2; j_gene: TRBJ2-5; CDR3aa: CASRSEAGGETQYF; CDR3nt: TGCGCCAGCAGATCTGAGGCGGGAGGAGAGACCCAGTACTTC
abundance: -; v_gene: TRBV29-1; d_gene: TRBD1; j_gene: TRBJ1-2; CDR3aa: CSVRTGNNYGYTF; CDR3nt: TGCAGCGTCCGGACAGGGAACAACTATGGCTACACCTTC
abundance: -; v_gene: TRBV2; d_gene: TRBD2; j_gene: TRBJ2-7; CDR3aa: CASSEFLAGPPEQYF; CDR3nt: TGTGCCAGCAGTGAATTCCTAGCGGGGCCCCCTGAGCAGTACTTC
abundance: -; v_gene: TRBV28; d_gene: TRBD1; j_gene: TRBJ2-3; CDR3aa: CASSPMTGGGTDTQYF; CDR3nt: TGTGCCAGCAGTCCGATGACAGGGGGTGGTACAGATACGCAGTATTTT
abundance: -; v_gene: TRBV7-2; d_gene: TRBD1; j_gene: TRBJ1-6; CDR3aa: CASSLEGQNNSPLHF; CDR3nt: TGTGCCAGCAGCTTAGAGGGACAGAATAATTCACCCCTCCACTTT
abundance: -; v_gene: TRBV6-1; d_gene: TRBD1; j_gene: TRBJ2-7; CDR3aa: CASSVRPGQGMNEQYF; CDR3nt: TGTGCCAGCAGTGTTAGACCGGGACAGGGGATGAACGAGCAGTACTTC
abundance: -; v_gene: TRBV3-1/TRBV3-2; d_gene: -; j_gene: TRBJ1-2; CDR3aa: CASSQSADSYGYTF; CDR3nt: TGTGCCAGCAGCCAATCGGCAGACTCCTATGGCTACACCTTC
abundance: -; v_gene: TRBV18; d_gene: -; j_gene: TRBJ1-1; CDR3aa: CASSPRGGAVNTEAFF; CDR3nt: TGTGCCAGCTCACCCCGAGGGGGTGCAGTGAACACTGAAGCTTTCTTT
abundance: -; v_gene: TRBV7-2; d_gene: TRBD1; j_gene: TRBJ1-6; CDR3aa: CASTPRENRGDSPLHF; CDR3nt: TGTGCCAGCACCCCGCGGGAAAACAGGGGTGATTCACCCCTCCACTTT
abundance: once; v_gene: TRBV5-1; d_gene: TRBD2; j_gene: TRBJ2-1; CDR3aa: CASSSGLADYNEQFF; CDR3nt: TGCGCCAGCAGCTCGGGACTAGCGGACTACAATGAGCAGTTCTTC
abundance: -; v_gene: TRBV6-5; d_gene: -; j_gene: TRBJ2-7; CDR3aa: CASTIFLLQGSEQYF; CDR3nt: TGTGCCAGCACGATTTTCCTTCTTCAGGGCTCCGAGCAGTACTTC
abundance: -; v_gene: TRBV5-1; d_gene: TRBD2; j_gene: TRBJ2-4; CDR3aa: CASSLFAGADIQYF; CDR3nt: TGCGCCAGCAGCTTGTTCGCGGGAGCGGACATTCAGTACTTC
abundance: -; v_gene: TRBV4-1; d_gene: TRBD1; j_gene: TRBJ1-4; CDR3aa: CASTSLDRGRSNEKLFF; CDR3nt: TGCGCCAGCACTAGTCTCGACAGGGGGCGGTCTAATGAAAAACTGTTTTTT
abundance: -; v_gene: TRBV10-3; d_gene: -; j_gene: TRBJ2-5; CDR3aa: CAISQQENQETQYF; CDR3nt: TGTGCCATCAGCCAACAGGAGAACCAAGAGACCCAGTACTTC
abundance: -; v_gene: TRBV28; d_gene: -; j_gene: TRBJ1-2; CDR3aa: CASEPLQNYGYTF; CDR3nt: TGTGCCAGCGAACCCCTCCAGAACTATGGCTACACCTTC
abundance: -; v_gene: TRBV2; d_gene: -; j_gene: TRBJ1-1; CDR3aa: CASRGRRLNTEAFF; CDR3nt: TGTGCCAGCAGGGGCAGAAGGCTGAACACTGAAGCTTTCTTT
abundance: -; v_gene: TRBV3-1/TRBV3-2; d_gene: TRBD1; j_gene: TRBJ2-3; CDR3aa: CASSQDLRGPPDTQYF; CDR3nt: TGTGCCAGCAGCCAAGATTTGAGGGGGCCCCCCGATACGCAGTATTTT
abundance: -; v_gene: TRBV19; d_gene: TRBD2; j_gene: TRBJ2-1; CDR3aa: CASSNPLGGSFNEQFF; CDR3nt: TGTGCCAGTAGTAACCCCTTAGGCGGGAGCTTTAATGAGCAGTTCTTC
abundance: -; v_gene: TRBV5-1; d_gene: TRBD1; j_gene: TRBJ2-5; CDR3aa: CASSLVGQGETQYF; CDR3nt: TGCGCCAGCAGCTTGGTAGGACAGGGGGAGACCCAGTACTTC
abundance: -; v_gene: TRBV5-4; d_gene: -; j_gene: TRBJ2-1; CDR3aa: CASSLTDNEQFF; CDR3nt: TGTGCCAGCAGCTTGACAGACAATGAGCAGTTCTTC
abundance: -; v_gene: TRBV5-4; d_gene: TRBD2; j_gene: TRBJ2-2; CDR3aa: CASSLAVAGATNTGELFF; CDR3nt: TGTGCCAGCAGCTTGGCAGTAGCGGGGGCCACGAACACCGGGGAGCTGTTTTTT
abundance: -; v_gene: TRBV15; d_gene: TRBD1; j_gene: TRBJ1-5; CDR3aa: CATSVGQAYQQPQHF; CDR3nt: TGTGCCACCAGCGTCGGACAGGCGTATCAACAGCCCCAGCATTTT
abundance: many; v_gene: TRBV5-1; d_gene: TRBD2; j_gene: TRBJ2-7; CDR3aa: CASSPEAGAVDEQYF; CDR3nt: TGCGCCAGCAGCCCAGAAGCGGGAGCGGTCGACGAGCAGTACTTC
abundance: -; v_gene: TRBV11-2; d_gene: -; j_gene: TRBJ2-6; CDR3aa: CAIVWEEDSGANVLTF; CDR3nt: TGTGCCATAGTGTGGGAGGAAGACTCTGGGGCCAACGTCCTGACTTTC
abundance: -; v_gene: TRBV6-5; d_gene: TRBD1; j_gene: TRBJ1-6; CDR3aa: CASRPGTGPSVHF; CDR3nt: TGTGCCAGCAGACCCGGGACAGGGCCTTCGGTCCACTTT
abundance: -; v_gene: TRBV7-2; d_gene: TRBD1; j_gene: TRBJ1-1; CDR3aa: CASSLQGENTEAFF; CDR3nt: TGTGCCAGCAGCCTCCAGGGGGAAAACACTGAAGCTTTCTTT
abundance: -; v_gene: TRBV6-1; d_gene: -; j_gene: TRBJ1-1; CDR3aa: CASSEAFRVTEAFF; CDR3nt: TGTGCCAGCAGTGAAGCGTTCCGGGTCACTGAAGCTTTCTTT
abundance: once; v_gene: TRBV11-2; d_gene: -; j_gene: TRBJ1-3; CDR3aa: CASTAGGTPSGNTIYF; CDR3nt: TGTGCCAGCACAGCGGGGGGGACACCCTCTGGAAACACCATATATTTT